This is a list of T cell receptor beta chains from one sample in a study of tumor and adjacent non-tumor tissue in lung cancer. TCRdb independently ran MiXCR on the multiplex PCR reads; one entry per CDR3 protein. The sample yields roughly 90,000 distinct CDR3 sequences, more than 75% seen once. Material: distant non-tumor lung tissue. Receptors originate from a woman aged 45 to 65 with non-small cell lung cancer. Each CDR3 is given with its conserved first and last residue. The order of the fields is clone size, V gene, J gene, D gene, CDR3 protein, CDR3 DNA. The D gene is left open where the match is weak. Not all rows give a size; the values are once, few, many and, for expanded clones, a class.

abundance: once; v_gene: TRBV6-5; j_gene: TRBJ1-3; d_gene: NA; CDR3aa: CASSIQIAGNIIYF; CDR3nt: TGTGCCAGCAGCATCCAGATAGCTGGAAACATCATATATTTT
abundance: once; v_gene: TRBV7-9; j_gene: TRBJ2-7; d_gene: NA; CDR3aa: CASSSAHYEQYF; CDR3nt: TGTGCCAGCAGCTCCGCGCACTACGAGCAGTACTTC
abundance: NA; v_gene: TRBV11-2; j_gene: TRBJ2-1; d_gene: NA; CDR3aa: CGSSRSRNNEQFF; CDR3nt: TGTGGCAGTAGTCGGAGCAGGAACAATGAGCAGTTCTTC
abundance: many; v_gene: TRBV6-5; j_gene: TRBJ2-2; d_gene: NA; CDR3aa: CASMGPRAIYTGELFF; CDR3nt: TGTGCCAGCATGGGCCCGCGGGCTATATACACCGGGGAGCTGTTTTTT
abundance: NA; v_gene: TRBV20-1; j_gene: TRBJ2-7; d_gene: TRBD2; CDR3aa: CGASLAGEHYEQYF; CDR3nt: TGCGGTGCTAGTCTAGCGGGAGAGCATTACGAGCAATACTTC
abundance: NA; v_gene: TRBV4-1; j_gene: TRBJ2-1; d_gene: NA; CDR3aa: CASSRVDILSYHEQFF; CDR3nt: TGCGCCAGCAGCCGAGTAGACATACTCTCCTACCATGAGCAGTTCTTC
abundance: NA; v_gene: TRBV4-1; j_gene: TRBJ2-5; d_gene: TRBD2; CDR3aa: CASSPDAGEGYETQYF; CDR3nt: TGCGCCAGCAGCCCAGACGCGGGAGAGGGTTATGAGACCCAGTACTTC
abundance: NA; v_gene: TRBV11-2; j_gene: TRBJ1-1; d_gene: NA; CDR3aa: CASSLVPEANTEDFF; CDR3nt: TGTGCCAGCAGCTTAGTGCCGGAGGCGAACACTGAAGATTTCTTT
abundance: NA; v_gene: TRBV11-1; j_gene: TRBJ2-7; d_gene: NA; CDR3aa: CTSSPLGDSSYYEQYF; CDR3nt: TGTACCAGCAGCCCACTAGGGGATAGCAGCTACTACGAGCAGTACTTC
abundance: NA; v_gene: TRBV6-1; j_gene: TRBJ1-5; d_gene: NA; CDR3aa: CASSFVGGLSDQPQHF; CDR3nt: TGTGCCAGCAGTTTTGTGGGGGGCCTTAGCGATCAGCCACAGCATTTT
abundance: NA; v_gene: TRBV24-1; j_gene: TRBJ2-1; d_gene: NA; CDR3aa: CAASGVGTYSYNEQFF; CDR3nt: TGTGCCGCCAGTGGTGTCGGGACTTACTCCTACAATGAGCAGTTCTTC
abundance: NA; v_gene: TRBV29-1; j_gene: TRBJ2-3; d_gene: NA; CDR3aa: CSSISQGGQSQYF; CDR3nt: TGCAGCTCCATCTCACAGGGGGGGCAGTCCCAGTATTTT
abundance: NA; v_gene: TRBV6-1; j_gene: TRBJ2-7; d_gene: NA; CDR3aa: CTSSYIRQEQYF; CDR3nt: TGTACCAGCAGCTACATCAGACAAGAGCAGTACTTC
abundance: NA; v_gene: TRBV11-2; j_gene: TRBJ2-3; d_gene: NA; CDR3aa: CATSPGWAYTDTQYF; CDR3nt: TGTGCCACTAGCCCGGGATGGGCGTACACAGATACGCAGTATTTT
abundance: NA; v_gene: TRBV29-1; j_gene: TRBJ2-7; d_gene: NA; CDR3aa: CSVKDFDEQYF; CDR3nt: TGCAGTGTTAAAGATTTCGACGAGCAGTACTTC
abundance: many; v_gene: TRBV6-5; j_gene: TRBJ1-6; d_gene: TRBD1; CDR3aa: CASSPGQGLGSNSPLHF; CDR3nt: TGTGCCAGCAGCCCCGGACAGGGTCTCGGGTCGAATTCACCCCTCCACTTT
abundance: NA; v_gene: TRBV6-2/TRBV6-3; j_gene: TRBJ2-3; d_gene: NA; CDR3aa: CVSSIALPGTDTQYF; CDR3nt: TGTGTCAGCAGTATAGCGCTCCCCGGCACAGATACGCAGTATTTT
abundance: many; v_gene: TRBV5-1; j_gene: TRBJ1-2; d_gene: NA; CDR3aa: CASSVGGWDGYTF; CDR3nt: TGCGCCAGCAGCGTTGGGGGTTGGGATGGCTACACCTTC
abundance: NA; v_gene: TRBV9; j_gene: TRBJ2-3; d_gene: NA; CDR3aa: CASSAREFDSTDTQYF; CDR3nt: TGTGCCAGCAGCGCACGGGAGTTTGACAGCACAGATACGCAGTATTTT
abundance: NA; v_gene: TRBV11-2; j_gene: TRBJ2-7; d_gene: NA; CDR3aa: CASGLTDTTYEQYF; CDR3nt: TGTGCCAGCGGCCTGACAGACACTACCTACGAGCAGTACTTC
abundance: NA; v_gene: TRBV10-2; j_gene: TRBJ2-5; d_gene: TRBD2; CDR3aa: CANSDPTSGREGETQYF; CDR3nt: TGCGCCAATAGTGACCCGACTAGCGGGAGGGAGGGCGAGACCCAGTATTTC
abundance: NA; v_gene: TRBV20-1; j_gene: TRBJ2-7; d_gene: NA; CDR3aa: CSARSSWCADYEQYF; CDR3nt: TGCAGTGCTAGGTCCTCATGGTGCGCGGACTACGAGCAGTACTTC
abundance: NA; v_gene: TRBV30; j_gene: TRBJ2-3; d_gene: NA; CDR3aa: CVWSVRSTGGDTQYF; CDR3nt: TGTGTCTGGAGTGTACGTTCAACTGGGGGAGATACGCAGTATTTT
abundance: many; v_gene: TRBV28; j_gene: TRBJ2-3; d_gene: NA; CDR3aa: CASSRDISTDTQYF; CDR3nt: TGTGCCAGCAGTCGGGACATTAGCACAGATACGCAGTATTTT
abundance: once; v_gene: TRBV29-1; j_gene: TRBJ1-2; d_gene: NA; CDR3aa: CSVEGNCRGYIF; CDR3nt: TGCAGCGTTGAAGGGAACTGCAGAGGCTACATCTTC
abundance: NA; v_gene: TRBV10-2; j_gene: TRBJ2-7; d_gene: NA; CDR3aa: CACSEPSSEQYF; CDR3nt: TGCGCCTGCAGTGAGCCTAGTTCCGAGCAGTATTTC
abundance: NA; v_gene: TRBV29-1; j_gene: TRBJ2-1; d_gene: NA; CDR3aa: CIVELSESSYNEQLF; CDR3nt: TGCATCGTTGAACTGTCCGAGAGCTCCTACAATGAGCAGCTCTTC
abundance: once; v_gene: TRBV6-4; j_gene: TRBJ2-3; d_gene: NA; CDR3aa: CASSDSTTDTRHF; CDR3nt: TGTGCCAGCAGTGACTCAACTACAGATACGCGGCATTTT
abundance: NA; v_gene: TRBV29-1; j_gene: TRBJ1-1; d_gene: NA; CDR3aa: CSGREGMNTDAFF; CDR3nt: TGCAGCGGACGAGAGGGCATGAACACTGATGCATTCTTT